The 31 T cell receptor beta chains presented below share a single source sample, sequenced in a study of glioma-infiltrating T cells after dendritic cell vaccination. This table comes from immunoSEQ multiplex PCR, and its TCRdb copy is limited to in-frame clones, with some not included. In the table there are about 95,000 clones, 70% to 90% of which are singletons. The sample was blood, taken before dendritic cell vaccination. The receptors come from a human donor with glioblastoma.

The chain carries TRBV7-2 and TRBJ1-2; D remains unclear. The CDR3 extends over 14 amino acids. Trimming left V 2 bases short and J 8 bases short, with 15 bases between. Germline assignment: CDR1 SGHTA and CDR2 FQGNSA. The CDR3 spells CASSLQISGAGYTF. The DNA of the CDR3 is TGTGCCAGCAGCTTACAAATATCGGGTGCGGGCTACACCTTC.

This clone has a single count. The chain joins TRBV6-4 to TRBJ2-3, with D maybe TRBD2 (7 bases). V lost 0 bases, J lost 5 bases, and 21 bases lay in between. Germline CDR1 and CDR2: MRHNA and SNTAGT. The CDR3 has 18 amino acids. This chain's CDR3 is CASSDSTLAGGARDTQYF. In DNA, the CDR3 is TGTGCCAGCAGTGACTCGACATTAGCTGGGGGGGCCAGAGATACGCAGTATTTT.

The chain links TRBV2 to TRBJ1-5, with D perhaps TRBD1 (6 bases). The V gene's germline CDR1 is SNHLY and CDR2 FYNNEI. The CDR3 is 15 amino acids. V was pared by 3 bases and J by 5 bases, with 14 bases between. The CDR3 is CASSEETGFYQPQHF. CDR3 DNA sequence: TGTGCCAGCAGTGAGGAGACAGGTTTTTATCAGCCCCAGCATTTT.

Written as DNA, the CDR3 is TGTGCCAGCAGTTCGAGACCCCTAGCGGGAGGTGGGACCGGGGAGCTGTTTTTT. It specifies CASSSRPLAGGGTGELFF. The chain couples TRBV27 to TRBJ2-2; TRBD2 matches 11 bases. This CDR3 has 18 amino acids. CDR1 is MNHEY and CDR2 is SMNVEV in the germline V gene (reference sequence). Trimming removed 4 bases from V and 5 bases from J; junction bases left unmatched: 12.

The chain uses TRBV10-3 and TRBJ2-1; tentative D call: TRBD1 (6 bases). The germline gives CDR1 ENHRY, CDR2 SYGVKD. CDR3 size: 16 residues. V was shortened by 3 bases and J by 8 bases, with 20 bases between the two germline ends. The CDR3 DNA sequence: TGTGCCATCAGTGATCCCGCGGGCAGGGGTGATGATGAGCAGTTCTTC. Amino acid sequence: CAISDPAGRGDDEQFF.

This clone was seen a few times. The chain employs TRBV7-3 and TRBJ2-1; 12 nucleotides agree with TRBD2. Germline values: CDR1 SGHTA, CDR2 FQGTGA. J was trimmed by 13 bases and V by 5 bases; bases with no gene match: 9. CDR3 length: 14 amino acids. CDR3 protein: CASSRLAGEGRQFF. CDR3 bases: TGTGCCAGCAGCCGACTAGCGGGAGAGGGTAGACAGTTCTTC.

V and J are TRBV29-1 and TRBJ2-1; TRBD2 matches at 11 bases. CDR3 size: 16 residues. Germline trimming cut 6 bases from V and 2 bases from J; bases unmatched to any gene: 9. CDR1 and CDR2 (germline): SQVTM, ANQGSEA. In nucleotides, the CDR3 is TGCAGCGTGTTACTAGCGGGAGAGCGTACCTACAATGAGCAGTTCTTC. This translates into CSVLLAGERTYNEQFF.

V and J are TRBV5-1 and TRBJ2-3, with D maybe TRBD1 (5 bases). The CDR3 loop spans 14 amino acids. The germline gives CDR1 SGHRS, CDR2 YFSETQ. V was cut by 7 bases and J by 1 base, with 13 bases left in between. CDR3 coding DNA: TGCGCCAGCTGGTCAGGGTTCCGCACAGATACGCAGTATTTT. Translation gives CASWSGFRTDTQYF.

The chain recombines TRBV6-5 with TRBJ1-2; D is uncertain. Trimming cost V 0 bases and J 1 base, with 6 bases left between them. Germline CDR1 is MNHEY and CDR2 is SVGAGI. The CDR3 runs to 14 residues. CDR3 nucleotides: TGTGCCAGCAGTTACTCCCCAGATAACTATGGCTACACCTTC. Its translation is CASSYSPDNYGYTF.

This clone was seen only once. The V and J genes are TRBV7-9 and TRBJ2-3, with TRBD2 as a possible D gene (6 bases). The CDR3 consists of 17 residues. The germline V and J ends were trimmed by 8 bases and 5 bases, with 26 bases remaining between them. Looked up from germline, CDR1 is SEHNR and CDR2 is FQNEAQ (reference sequence). Written as DNA, the CDR3 is TGTGCCAGCTCCCCCCGGGCTCTATCGGGAGTGGAAGATACGCAGTATTTT. This codes for CASSPRALSGVEDTQYF.

The V and J genes are TRBV19 and TRBJ2-7; D unresolved. The CDR3 spans 13 residues. Trimming took off 3 bases at V and 3 bases at J, with 9 bases between the two ends. Looked up from germline, CDR1 is LNHDA and CDR2 is SQIVND (reference sequence). The CDR3 reads CASSMLDHYEQYF. The CDR3 DNA is TGTGCCAGTAGTATGCTAGATCACTACGAGCAGTACTTC.

The chain combines TRBV6-5 with TRBJ2-1; no reliable D call. The germline V gene encodes CDR1 MNHEY and CDR2 SVGAGI. This CDR3 spans 13 amino acids. Trimming took off 6 bases at V and 2 bases at J, with 8 bases between the two ends. As DNA, the CDR3 is TGTGCCAGCAGCAGAAACGCCTACAATGAGCAGTTCTTC. Its protein product is CASSRNAYNEQFF.

Of note for this clone: One junction end does not reproduce the germline sequence, and a read error may be involved. The rearrangement joins TRBV5-6 to TRBJ2-1; 7 positions agree with TRBD2. Germline-derived CDR1 and CDR2 are SGHDT and YYEEEE. The CDR3 is 15 amino acids. In nucleotides, the CDR3 is TGTGCCAGCAGTTTGGGAGGGAGCTCCTACAATGAGCAGTTCTTC. Residues: CASSLGGSSYNEQFF.

The rearrangement links TRBV5-1 to TRBJ1-3; TRBD1 agrees at 7 bases. J lost 3 bases, V lost 0 bases, and 3 bases had no gene match. Germline lookup yields CDR1 SGHRS and CDR2 YFSETQ. The CDR3 sequence is 15 residues long. CDR3 in amino acids: CASSLGGDSGNTIYF. CDR3 nucleotides: TGCGCCAGCAGCTTGGGGGGGGACAGTGGAAACACCATATATTTT.

The J gene is TRBJ1-2, the V gene TRBV7-2; weak D call: TRBD1 (5 bases). Trimming left V 6 bases short and J 6 bases short, with 20 bases between. The CDR3 runs 15 residues. Germline CDR1 reads SGHTA; CDR2 reads FQGNSA. CDR3 residues: CASSFEVRAYDGYTF. CDR3 DNA: TGTGCCAGCAGTTTCGAGGTCAGGGCATACGATGGCTACACCTTC.

V usage is TRBV5-6 and J usage is TRBJ2-2; 10 bases fit TRBD1. Trimming cost V 4 bases and J 1 base; bases outside gene matches: 4. The germline CDR1 and CDR2 sequences are SGHDT and YYEEEE. CDR3 length: 16 residues. The chain's CDR3 is CASSPRTGGNTGELFF. Written as DNA, the CDR3 is TGTGCCAGCAGCCCTAGGACAGGGGGGAACACCGGGGAGCTGTTTTTT.

The chain employs TRBV5-1 and TRBJ1-5; possibly TRBD1 for D (5 bases). Per germline, CDR1 SGHRS and CDR2 YFSETQ. V was shortened by 0 bases and J by 3 bases, with 10 bases between the two germline ends. This CDR3 region has 15 residues. CDR3 protein: CASSLDGQNNQPQHF. CDR3 DNA sequence: TGCGCCAGCAGCTTGGATGGACAAAACAATCAGCCCCAGCATTTT.

The chain uses TRBV29-1 and TRBJ2-1; maybe TRBD2 (6 bases). Germline CDR1 is SQVTM and CDR2 is ANQGSEA. The CDR3 is made up of 13 amino acids. Trimming stripped 5 bases from V and 4 bases from J, with 12 bases between. The CDR3 here is CSVFPGGYNEQFF. CDR3 DNA sequence: TGCAGCGTTTTCCCTGGGGGGTACAATGAGCAGTTCTTC.

This CDR3 is CASSLDISYEQYF. The CDR3, as DNA: TGTGCCAGCAGCTTGGACATCTCCTACGAGCAGTACTTC. The gene calls are TRBV5-4 and TRBJ2-7; D call uncertain. This CDR3 is 13 amino acids long. Germline V CDR1 and CDR2: SGHNT, YYREEE (reference sequence). Trimming removed 0 bases at V and 0 bases at J, with 4 bases between.

The table lists this clone with a count of one. The V gene is TRBV27, the J gene TRBJ2-7; weak D call: TRBD2 (7 bases). Trimming removed 8 bases from V and 3 bases from J, with 14 bases in between. CDR1 and CDR2 (germline): MNHEY, SMNVEV (reference sequence). There are 13 residues in the CDR3. The CDR3 DNA reads as TGTGCCAGCCGAATCGGGGGGCACTACGAGCAGTACTTC. Translated: CASRIGGHYEQYF.

The chain is built from TRBV6-6 and TRBJ2-2; the D is unclear. The CDR3 runs 14 residues. Trimming pared 3 bases from V and 1 base from J, leaving 6 bases between. Germline loops: CDR1 MNHNY, CDR2 SVGAGI (reference sequence). CDR3 sequence reads: CASSYLRNTGELFF. The CDR3 nucleotides read TGTGCCAGCAGTTATCTCAGGAACACCGGGGAGCTGTTTTTT.

The chain employs TRBV4-2 and TRBJ1-4; D perhaps matches TRBD1 (6 bases). This CDR3 region has 15 residues. Germline V gene data show CDR1 as LGHNA and CDR2 as YNFKEQ. The ends were cut back, 6 bases at V and 0 bases at J, with 11 bases in the middle. CDR3 coding DNA: TGTGCCAGCAGAGGCAGGGGTGCAACTAATGAAAAACTGTTTTTT. Translation gives CASRGRGATNEKLFF.

The chain has TRBV6-6 and TRBJ2-1; 7 bases map to TRBD1. The length of the CDR3 is 13 residues. From germline, CDR1 is MNHNY and CDR2 SVGAGI (reference sequence). V was clipped by 8 bases and J by 2 bases; unmatched bases: 3. This chain's CDR3 is CASRDRTYNEQFF. In DNA, the CDR3 is TGTGCCAGCCGGGACAGAACCTACAATGAGCAGTTCTTC.

The chain uses TRBV5-1 and TRBJ2-5; D call uncertain. The V end was cut by 0 bases, the J end by 5 bases, with 14 bases between. The germline V gene has CDR1 SGHRS and CDR2 YFSETQ. This CDR3 comprises 15 residues. Here the CDR3 DNA reads TGCGCCAGCAGCTTGGGAGCCCTTATTCGGGAGACCCAGTACTTC. Its protein is CASSLGALIRETQYF.

The genes are TRBV18 and TRBJ1-2; D unclear. Germline values: CDR1 KGHSH, CDR2 LQKENI. The V and J ends lost 3 bases and 3 bases respectively, with 5 bases between them. The CDR3 extends over 12 amino acids. The CDR3 region is CASSPFDYGYTF. CDR3 in DNA: TGTGCCAGCTCACCCTTTGACTATGGCTACACCTTC.

The chain uses TRBV5-1 and TRBJ2-1; 13 nucleotides match TRBD2. Trimming removed 1 base from V and 2 bases from J; junction bases left unmatched: 3. This CDR3 is 17 amino acids long. Germline CDR1 SGHRS, CDR2 YFSETQ. CDR3 residues: CASSLTTSGGPYNEQFF. The CDR3 bases are TGCGCCAGCAGCTTGACGACTAGCGGGGGGCCCTACAATGAGCAGTTCTTC.

This chain links TRBV2 with TRBJ2-1; TRBD2 agrees at 10 bases. The V segment lost 6 bases and the J segment 7 bases; nucleotides outside the gene matches: 9. Germline V CDR1 and CDR2: SNHLY, FYNNEI. The CDR3 extends over 15 amino acids. Here the CDR3 reads CASREREGLWNEQFF. The CDR3 DNA follows: TGTGCCAGCAGGGAGCGGGAGGGCCTTTGGAATGAGCAGTTCTTC.

The V and J genes are TRBV5-4 and TRBJ2-2; 10 nucleotides line up with TRBD2. The germline CDR1 and CDR2 sequences are SGHNT and YYREEE (reference sequence). J was trimmed by 2 bases and V by 2 bases; bases with no gene match: 0. The CDR3 extends over 15 amino acids. The CDR3 region has the DNA TGTGCCAGCAGCTTACTAGCGGGAAACACCGGGGAGCTGTTTTTT. Translated, it gives CASSLLAGNTGELFF.

This clone was seen more than once but under ten times. The rearrangement links TRBV6-5 to TRBJ1-6, with D possibly being TRBD1 (5 bases). The germline V gene encodes CDR1 MNHEY and CDR2 SVGAGI. Trimming took 5 bases from V and 7 from J, leaving 9 bases between them. The CDR3 runs to 13 residues. CDR3 in amino acids: CASSARQNSPLHF. The CDR3 DNA follows: TGTGCCAGCAGTGCTAGACAGAATTCACCCCTCCACTTT.

The J gene is TRBJ2-7, the V gene TRBV28, with TRBD1 matching over 9 bases. The ends lost 3 bases at V and 6 bases at J; junction bases unmatched: 12. The CDR3 runs 16 residues. Germline V gives CDR1 MDHEN, CDR2 SYDVKM. The CDR3 bases are TGTGCCAGCAGTTTGAAACGAGGGACAGGGAAACTCGAGCAGTACTTC. Translation gives CASSLKRGTGKLEQYF.

J is TRBJ2-3 and V is TRBV19, with 7 bases identical to TRBD2. V lost 3 bases and J lost 0; bases outside the gene matches: 9. CDR3 length equals 17 residues. Germline V CDR1 and CDR2: LNHDA, SQIVND (reference sequence). CDR3 residues: CASSIKASGFSTDTQYF. In DNA form, the CDR3 reads TGTGCCAGTAGTATCAAGGCTAGCGGTTTCAGCACAGATACGCAGTATTTT.